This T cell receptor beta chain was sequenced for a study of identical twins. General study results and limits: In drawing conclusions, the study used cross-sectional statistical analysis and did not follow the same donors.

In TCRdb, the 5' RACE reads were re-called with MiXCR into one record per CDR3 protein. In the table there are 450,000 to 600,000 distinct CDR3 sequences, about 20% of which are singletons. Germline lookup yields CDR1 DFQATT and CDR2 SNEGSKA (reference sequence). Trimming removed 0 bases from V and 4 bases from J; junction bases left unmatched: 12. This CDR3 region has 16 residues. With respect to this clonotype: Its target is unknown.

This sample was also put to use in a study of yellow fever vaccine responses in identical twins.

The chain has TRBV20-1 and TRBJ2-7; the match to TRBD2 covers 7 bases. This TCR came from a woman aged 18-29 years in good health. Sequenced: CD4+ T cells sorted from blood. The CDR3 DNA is TGCAGTGCTAGAGATCGGTCTAGCGGAAAACAATACGAGCAGTACTTC. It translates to CSARDRSSGKQYEQYF.